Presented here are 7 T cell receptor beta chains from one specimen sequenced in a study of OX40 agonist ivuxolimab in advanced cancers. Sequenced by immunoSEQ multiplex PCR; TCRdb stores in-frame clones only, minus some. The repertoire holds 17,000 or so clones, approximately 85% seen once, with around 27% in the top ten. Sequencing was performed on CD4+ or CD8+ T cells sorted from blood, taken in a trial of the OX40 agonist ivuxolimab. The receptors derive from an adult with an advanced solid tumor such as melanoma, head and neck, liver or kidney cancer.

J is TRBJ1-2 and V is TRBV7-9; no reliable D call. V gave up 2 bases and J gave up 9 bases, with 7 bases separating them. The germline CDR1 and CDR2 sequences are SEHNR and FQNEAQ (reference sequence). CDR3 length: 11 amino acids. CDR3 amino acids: CASSLRSSYTF. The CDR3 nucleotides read TGTGCCAGCAGCTTAAGATCTAGCTACACCTTC.

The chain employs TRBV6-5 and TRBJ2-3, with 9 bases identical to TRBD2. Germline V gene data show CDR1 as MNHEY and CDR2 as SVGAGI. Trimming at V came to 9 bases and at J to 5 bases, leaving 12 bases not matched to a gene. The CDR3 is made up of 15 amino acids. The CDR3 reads CASRSAGGDRDTQYF. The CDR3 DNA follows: TGTGCCAGTAGGTCGGCGGGAGGGGACAGAGATACGCAGTATTTT.

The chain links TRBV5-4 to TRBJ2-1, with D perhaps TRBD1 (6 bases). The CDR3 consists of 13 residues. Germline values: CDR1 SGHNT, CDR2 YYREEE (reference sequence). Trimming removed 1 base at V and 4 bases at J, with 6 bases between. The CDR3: CASSLRGYNEQFF. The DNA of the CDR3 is TGTGCCAGCAGCTTGAGGGGGTACAATGAGCAGTTCTTC. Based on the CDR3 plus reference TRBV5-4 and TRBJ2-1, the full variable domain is ETGVTQSPTHLIKTRGQQVTLRCSSQSGHNTVSWYQQALGQGPQFIFQYYREEENGRGNFPPRFSGLQFPNYSSELNVNALELDDSALYLCASSLRGYNEQFFGPGTRLTVL.

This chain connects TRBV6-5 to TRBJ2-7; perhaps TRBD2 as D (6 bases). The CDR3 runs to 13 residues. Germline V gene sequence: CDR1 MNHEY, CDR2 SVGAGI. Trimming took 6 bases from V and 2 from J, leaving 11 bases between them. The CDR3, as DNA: TGTGCCAGCAGCCTGGGACTTACCTACGAGCAGTACTTC. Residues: CASSLGLTYEQYF.

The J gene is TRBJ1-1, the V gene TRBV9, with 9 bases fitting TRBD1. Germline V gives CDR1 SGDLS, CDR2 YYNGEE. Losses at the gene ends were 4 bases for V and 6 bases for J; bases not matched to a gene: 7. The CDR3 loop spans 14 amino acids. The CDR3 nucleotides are TGTGCCAGCAGCACCAGGGACAGGGTCGCTGAAGCTTTCTTT. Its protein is CASSTRDRVAEAFF.

CDR3 region: CASGLNRPVNQPQHF. CDR3 DNA sequence: TGTGCTAGTGGTTTGAATCGGCCGGTCAATCAGCCCCAGCATTTT. V and J are TRBV12-5 and TRBJ1-5, with D hard to call. Germline lookup yields CDR1 LGHNT and CDR2 FRNRAP. The V end was cut by 2 bases, the J end by 3 bases, with 11 bases between. The CDR3 covers 15 residues.

The CDR3 sequence: CASSPPHSEQYF. CDR3 DNA: TGTGCCAGCAGTCCCCCCCACTCCGAGCAGTACTTC. This chain links TRBV28 with TRBJ2-7; D not resolved. Trimming left V 5 bases short and J 6 bases short, with 11 bases between. Germline-derived CDR1 and CDR2 are MDHEN and SYDVKM. This CDR3 has 12 amino acids.